A selection of T cell receptor beta chains follows, all from one sample in a study of shared clonotypes between healthy human individuals. Assay used: immunoSEQ multiplex PCR; TCRdb lists only in-frame clones, some missing. The sample carries roughly 640,000 clones, about 74% recorded once. The sample consisted of memory CD4+ T cells sorted from blood. The source is a woman under 40 in good health. The CDR3 runs from the conserved cysteine through the conserved F or W. Fields, in order: J gene, D gene, clone size, V gene, CDR3 DNA, CDR3 protein. A D gene is named only where the DNA matches it firmly. The listing skips clone size in some rows; elsewhere it reads once, few, many or a size class.

j_call: TRBJ1-2; d_call: .; clone_size: .; v_call: TRBV4-1; cdr3_nt: TGCGCCAGCAGCCACCCCCCGGGGGGACTAATTGGCTACACCTTC; cdr3_aa: CASSHPPGGLIGYTF
j_call: TRBJ2-7; d_call: TRBD2; clone_size: .; v_call: TRBV13; cdr3_nt: TGTGCCAGCAGCCCTAGCGGGAGGGCCTACGAGCAGTACTTC; cdr3_aa: CASSPSGRAYEQYF
j_call: TRBJ1-1; d_call: .; clone_size: .; v_call: TRBV6-1; cdr3_nt: TGTGCCAGCAGTGACACGGGACGGATGAACACTGAAGCTTTCTTT; cdr3_aa: CASSDTGRMNTEAFF
j_call: TRBJ2-4; d_call: .; clone_size: .; v_call: TRBV29-1; cdr3_nt: TGCAGCGTTTTCGTTGGGGAGGAGAACATTCAGTACTTC; cdr3_aa: CSVFVGEENIQYF
j_call: TRBJ1-5; d_call: TRBD1; clone_size: .; v_call: TRBV28; cdr3_nt: TGTGCCAGTGGACAGGGGGTCGGTAGCAATCAGCCCCAGCATTTT; cdr3_aa: CASGQGVGSNQPQHF
j_call: TRBJ2-3; d_call: TRBD1; clone_size: .; v_call: TRBV7-6; cdr3_nt: TGTGCCAGCAGCAGCAGACAGGGCTCAAGGGTGACGCAGTATTTT; cdr3_aa: CASSSRQGSRVTQYF
j_call: TRBJ1-1; d_call: TRBD1; clone_size: .; v_call: TRBV19; cdr3_nt: TGTGCCAGCAAACCGGGACAGGGGAGCACTGAAGCTTTCTTT; cdr3_aa: CASKPGQGSTEAFF
j_call: TRBJ2-1; d_call: .; clone_size: .; v_call: TRBV6-6; cdr3_nt: TGTGCCAGCAGCTACCCGAGCGGGCCATCCTACAATGAGCAGTTCTTC; cdr3_aa: CASSYPSGPSYNEQFF
j_call: TRBJ2-1; d_call: TRBD2; clone_size: .; v_call: TRBV7-9; cdr3_nt: TGTGCCAGCAGCTTAGAGAGCGGGAGCTATGAGCAGTTCTTC; cdr3_aa: CASSLESGSYEQFF
j_call: TRBJ2-7; d_call: TRBD2; clone_size: few; v_call: TRBV13; cdr3_nt: TGTGCCAGCAGCTCTGAGGCTAGCGGCCGCACCTACGAGCAGTACTTC; cdr3_aa: CASSSEASGRTYEQYF
j_call: TRBJ2-1; d_call: .; clone_size: .; v_call: TRBV5-1; cdr3_nt: TGCGCCAGCAGCCATTCAACGTCAGGGTACAATGAGCAGTTCTTC; cdr3_aa: CASSHSTSGYNEQFF
j_call: TRBJ2-5; d_call: .; clone_size: once; v_call: TRBV2; cdr3_nt: TGTGCCAGCAGTGACTTTAAAGGGTCGGGAGAGACCCAGTACTTC; cdr3_aa: CASSDFKGSGETQYF
j_call: TRBJ2-1; d_call: .; clone_size: .; v_call: TRBV2; cdr3_nt: TGTGCCAGCAGTGACGAGGGAGCCTACAATGAGCAGTTCTTC; cdr3_aa: CASSDEGAYNEQFF
j_call: TRBJ2-3; d_call: .; clone_size: .; v_call: TRBV29-1; cdr3_nt: TGCAGCGTTGAAGGCGACAGGGATACGCAGTATTTT; cdr3_aa: CSVEGDRDTQYF
j_call: TRBJ1-1; d_call: .; clone_size: .; v_call: TRBV28; cdr3_nt: TGTGCCCTAAAGCCCGCAGGGAGGGCTATGAACACTGAAGCTTTCTTT; cdr3_aa: CALKPAGRAMNTEAFF
j_call: TRBJ2-3; d_call: .; clone_size: .; v_call: TRBV11-2; cdr3_nt: TGTGCCAGCAGCATCGGACGAGTTAGCACAGATACGCAGTATTTT; cdr3_aa: CASSIGRVSTDTQYF
j_call: TRBJ2-1; d_call: TRBD2; clone_size: few; v_call: TRBV19; cdr3_nt: TGTGCCAGTAGTTTAGGACTAGCGGGAGTGTTCTTC; cdr3_aa: CASSLGLAGVFF
j_call: TRBJ1-1; d_call: .; clone_size: .; v_call: TRBV11-3; cdr3_nt: TGTGCCAGCAGCTTATCGGGGCGGGGGACTGAAGCTTTCTTT; cdr3_aa: CASSLSGRGTEAFF
j_call: TRBJ1-1; d_call: .; clone_size: few; v_call: TRBV28; cdr3_nt: TGTGCCAGCACTCCCGGTGGGGCCCAGGGGAGGCCTGAAGCTTTCTTT; cdr3_aa: CASTPGGAQGRPEAFF
j_call: TRBJ2-2; d_call: TRBD2; clone_size: .; v_call: TRBV7-2; cdr3_nt: TGTGCCAGCAGCTCCAGACTAGCGGGAGGACAAACCGGGGAGCTGTTTTTT; cdr3_aa: CASSSRLAGGQTGELFF
j_call: TRBJ2-5; d_call: TRBD2; clone_size: .; v_call: TRBV29-1; cdr3_nt: TGCAGCGTTCGGGAGGGTTCCCGAGAGACCCAGTACTTC; cdr3_aa: CSVREGSRETQYF
j_call: TRBJ1-6; d_call: .; clone_size: once; v_call: TRBV25-1; cdr3_nt: TGTGCCAGCAGACCTGGGGGGCAGGCGTATAATTCACCCCTCCACTTT; cdr3_aa: CASRPGGQAYNSPLHF
j_call: TRBJ2-7; d_call: .; clone_size: .; v_call: TRBV30; cdr3_nt: TGTGCCTGGAGTTTCGATGGGGCCGTTTACGAGCAGTACTTC; cdr3_aa: CAWSFDGAVYEQYF
j_call: TRBJ2-1; d_call: .; clone_size: .; v_call: TRBV27; cdr3_nt: TGTGCCAGCTGGGGACACAAACTTGACAATGAGCAGTTCTTC; cdr3_aa: CASWGHKLDNEQFF
j_call: TRBJ2-2; d_call: .; clone_size: few; v_call: TRBV14; cdr3_nt: TGTGCCAGCAGCTACGACGGGACTTCGAACACCGGGGAGCTGTTTTTT; cdr3_aa: CASSYDGTSNTGELFF
j_call: TRBJ1-2; d_call: .; clone_size: .; v_call: TRBV28; cdr3_nt: TGTGCCAGCAGTTCCGCGGACACATATGGCTACACCTTC; cdr3_aa: CASSSADTYGYTF
j_call: TRBJ1-1; d_call: TRBD1; clone_size: many; v_call: TRBV10-3; cdr3_nt: TGTGCCATCCAGGGGGCGAACACTGAAGCTTTCTTT; cdr3_aa: CAIQGANTEAFF
j_call: TRBJ2-1; d_call: .; clone_size: many; v_call: TRBV5-1; cdr3_nt: TGCGCCAGCAGCTTGGAGGGGGGATACAATGAGCAGTTCTTC; cdr3_aa: CASSLEGGYNEQFF
j_call: TRBJ1-2; d_call: .; clone_size: .; v_call: TRBV28; cdr3_nt: TGTGCCAGCAACGTTAACCAACACTATGGCTACACCTTC; cdr3_aa: CASNVNQHYGYTF
j_call: TRBJ2-1; d_call: TRBD1; clone_size: few; v_call: TRBV4-1; cdr3_nt: TGCGCCAGCAGCCAAGAGAACAGGGGGAACTACTACAATGAGCAGTTCTTC; cdr3_aa: CASSQENRGNYYNEQFF
j_call: TRBJ1-2; d_call: TRBD1; clone_size: .; v_call: TRBV28; cdr3_nt: TGTGCCAGCAGTTTAGCAGGGGGCGCATATGGCTACACCTTC; cdr3_aa: CASSLAGGAYGYTF
j_call: TRBJ1-1; d_call: .; clone_size: .; v_call: TRBV7-9; cdr3_nt: TGTGCCAGCAGCAACAGGCCGGGGGGGCTAAACACTGAAGCTTTCTTT; cdr3_aa: CASSNRPGGLNTEAFF
j_call: TRBJ2-5; d_call: .; clone_size: .; v_call: TRBV5-8; cdr3_nt: TGTGCCAGCAGTAAGGGGCTCCAAGAGACCCAGTACTTC; cdr3_aa: CASSKGLQETQYF
j_call: TRBJ1-3; d_call: .; clone_size: .; v_call: TRBV7-8; cdr3_nt: TGTGCCAGCAGCCTCACTTCGGGGTACGGAAACACCATATATTTT; cdr3_aa: CASSLTSGYGNTIYF
j_call: TRBJ1-1; d_call: TRBD1; clone_size: few; v_call: TRBV15; cdr3_nt: TGTGCCACCAGCCCACAGGGGCGAGGGAGGAACACTGAAGCTTTCTTT; cdr3_aa: CATSPQGRGRNTEAFF
j_call: TRBJ1-2; d_call: TRBD1; clone_size: few; v_call: TRBV28; cdr3_nt: TGTGCCAGCGGCACCGGACAGGGCAGAGGCTACACCTTC; cdr3_aa: CASGTGQGRGYTF
j_call: TRBJ1-1; d_call: .; clone_size: .; v_call: TRBV10-3; cdr3_nt: TGTGCCATCACTGGAAGAGCCGGACAAATGAACACTGAAGCTTTCTTT; cdr3_aa: CAITGRAGQMNTEAFF
j_call: TRBJ2-3; d_call: TRBD2; clone_size: .; v_call: TRBV4-2; cdr3_nt: TGTGCCAGCAGCCAAGGCGGGAGAGCTACAGATACGCAGTATTTT; cdr3_aa: CASSQGGRATDTQYF
j_call: TRBJ2-3; d_call: TRBD2; clone_size: .; v_call: TRBV19; cdr3_nt: TGTGCCAGTAGTGACGAGACTAGCGGGAGAATCTGGGCGCAGTATTTT; cdr3_aa: CASSDETSGRIWAQYF
j_call: TRBJ2-7; d_call: .; clone_size: .; v_call: TRBV5-1; cdr3_nt: TGCGCCAGCAGCTTGGCCGGGCAGAACTACGAGCAGTACTTC; cdr3_aa: CASSLAGQNYEQYF
j_call: TRBJ2-1; d_call: .; clone_size: .; v_call: TRBV19; cdr3_nt: TGTGCCAGTATTTCAGGACTGGGGCGGTCCTACAATGAGCAGTTCTTC; cdr3_aa: CASISGLGRSYNEQFF
j_call: TRBJ1-3; d_call: .; clone_size: many; v_call: TRBV30; cdr3_nt: TGTGCCTGGAGCTCAGGCTATTCTGGAAACACCATATATTTT; cdr3_aa: CAWSSGYSGNTIYF
j_call: TRBJ2-7; d_call: .; clone_size: once; v_call: TRBV5-1; cdr3_nt: TGCGCCAGCAGCTTGGTTGGGACTCCCTACGAGCAGTACTTC; cdr3_aa: CASSLVGTPYEQYF
j_call: TRBJ1-2; d_call: .; clone_size: .; v_call: TRBV9; cdr3_nt: TGTGCCAGCAGCGTAGCTCCGGGCAGGGATGGGATCGATGGCTACACCTTC; cdr3_aa: CASSVAPGRDGIDGYTF
j_call: TRBJ2-7; d_call: TRBD2; clone_size: .; v_call: TRBV5-1; cdr3_nt: TGCGCCAGCAGCTTGTCCACTAGCGGGCCTATCTACGAGCAGTACTTC; cdr3_aa: CASSLSTSGPIYEQYF
j_call: TRBJ1-5; d_call: .; clone_size: few; v_call: TRBV27; cdr3_nt: TGTGCCAGCAGTGGACCCGATAGCAATCAGCCCCAGCATTTT; cdr3_aa: CASSGPDSNQPQHF
j_call: TRBJ1-1; d_call: .; clone_size: .; v_call: TRBV7-9; cdr3_nt: TGTGCCAGCAGCCGGGACTTCGGCTCTGAAGCTTTCTTT; cdr3_aa: CASSRDFGSEAFF
j_call: TRBJ2-3; d_call: TRBD2; clone_size: once; v_call: TRBV6-9; cdr3_nt: TGTGCCAGCACCTACTTTTGGCGGGAGCCCCCCACAGATACGCAGTATTTT; cdr3_aa: CASTYFWREPPTDTQYF
j_call: TRBJ1-4; d_call: .; clone_size: once; v_call: TRBV7-9; cdr3_nt: TGTGCCAGCAGCGCCACAGGGACTAATGAAAAACTGTTTTTT; cdr3_aa: CASSATGTNEKLFF
j_call: TRBJ2-5; d_call: .; clone_size: .; v_call: TRBV28; cdr3_nt: TGTGCCAGCACCAGGAACAAAGAGACCCAGTACTTC; cdr3_aa: CASTRNKETQYF
j_call: TRBJ2-3; d_call: .; clone_size: .; v_call: TRBV7-9; cdr3_nt: TGTGCCAGCAGCACGACCACAGATACGCAGTATTTT; cdr3_aa: CASSTTTDTQYF
j_call: TRBJ1-2; d_call: .; clone_size: .; v_call: TRBV5-4; cdr3_nt: TGTGCCAGCAGCACCGGGACAACTAACTATGGCTACACCTTC; cdr3_aa: CASSTGTTNYGYTF
j_call: TRBJ1-1; d_call: .; clone_size: .; v_call: TRBV2; cdr3_nt: TGTGCCAGCAGTGCGGACACGGGGGGAACTGAAGCTTTCTTT; cdr3_aa: CASSADTGGTEAFF
j_call: TRBJ1-1; d_call: .; clone_size: .; v_call: TRBV11-2; cdr3_nt: TGTGCCAGCAGTTACAACATGAACACTGAAGCTTTCTTT; cdr3_aa: CASSYNMNTEAFF
j_call: TRBJ1-5; d_call: TRBD1; clone_size: .; v_call: TRBV15; cdr3_nt: TGTGCCACCAGCAGAAAACGGGGACAGCGGTATAGCAATCAGCCCCAGCATTTT; cdr3_aa: CATSRKRGQRYSNQPQHF
j_call: TRBJ2-1; d_call: .; clone_size: .; v_call: TRBV7-9; cdr3_nt: TGTGCCAGCAGCTTGGGTTCCCTCCCCAATGAGCAGTTCTTC; cdr3_aa: CASSLGSLPNEQFF
j_call: TRBJ2-4; d_call: .; clone_size: once; v_call: TRBV15; cdr3_nt: TGTGCCACCAGCAGAGGCCTCTACAGCACAACGGACATTCAGTACTTC; cdr3_aa: CATSRGLYSTTDIQYF